What follows are 25 T cell receptor beta chains derived from one specimen sequenced in a study of cytomegalovirus exposure and HLA in healthy donors. The PCR made use of 60 Vbeta and 13 Jbeta primers. Profiled with immunoSEQ multiplex PCR; TCRdb holds only in-frame clones, not every one. The sample lists around 200,000 clones, 80% seen once, with about 0.63% in the top ten. Sequenced input: PBMCs. The receptors shown here come from a boy younger than 18 in good health and CMV-seronegative.

This chain connects TRBV11-3 to TRBJ2-4, with 8 positions matching TRBD2. V shed 6 bases and J 7 bases; nucleotides not matched to a gene: 14. CDR1 is SGHNT and CDR2 is YENEEA in the germline V gene. The CDR3 totals 16 residues. The DNA of the CDR3 is TGTGCCAGCAGTCATCAGCGGGAGATCAATGTGAACATTCAGTACTTC. Protein: CASSHQREINVNIQYF.

The sample holds a few counts of this clone. The chain recombines TRBV4-1 with TRBJ1-1, with TRBD1 identical over 8 bases. V shed 4 bases and J 5 bases; nucleotides not matched to a gene: 24. CDR1 MGHRA and CDR2 YSYEKL come from the germline V gene. The CDR3 loop spans 20 amino acids. The CDR3 here is CASSLYAIGNKDRARTEAFF. The CDR3 nucleotides are TGCGCCAGCAGCCTCTACGCAATCGGGAACAAGGACAGGGCTCGGACTGAAGCTTTCTTT.

This clone was detected a few times. This chain connects TRBV29-1 to TRBJ2-3; weak D call: TRBD2 (5 bases). The CDR3 extends over 13 amino acids. Germline-derived CDR1 and CDR2 are SQVTM and ANQGSEA. Trimming left V 3 bases short and J 7 bases short, with 14 bases between. Here the CDR3 DNA reads TGCAGCGTTGAGGAGGCAACCTCCTATACGCAGTATTTT. It is translated as CSVEEATSYTQYF.

In this sample, this clone turned up once. V is TRBV6-6 and J is TRBJ2-2; D is possibly TRBD1 (5 bases). CDR3 size: 14 residues. Trimming took 8 bases from V and 1 from J, leaving 11 bases between them. CDR1 and CDR2 from the germline V gene are MNHNY and SVGAGI (reference sequence). The CDR3 protein is CASAPGWNTGELFF. CDR3 DNA sequence: TGTGCCAGCGCGCCAGGGTGGAACACCGGGGAGCTGTTTTTT.

This clone was recorded once. The genes are TRBV25-1 and TRBJ1-1; 8 nucleotides line up with TRBD1. The V and J ends lost 6 bases and 7 bases, in that order; junction bases with no gene match: 7. Germline V CDR1 and CDR2: MGHDK, SYGVNS. The CDR3 length is 13 residues. CDR3 protein: CASSGWTGNEAFF. The CDR3 nucleotides read TGTGCCAGCAGCGGGTGGACAGGGAATGAAGCTTTCTTT.

The sample holds a few counts of this clone. This chain uses TRBV28 with TRBJ2-7, with D uncertain. The CDR3 runs to 13 residues. V was pared by 3 bases and J by 7 bases, with 13 bases between. Germline CDR1 MDHEN, CDR2 SYDVKM. CDR3 loop: CASSLYRSREQYF. For the CDR3, the DNA is TGTGCCAGCAGTTTGTACCGGTCTCGGGAGCAGTACTTC.

This sequence joins TRBV4-3 and TRBJ2-5; 10 nucleotides match TRBD1. The CDR3 is made up of 16 amino acids. V was pared by 4 bases and J by 1 base, with 6 bases of the junction left unmatched. Germline-derived CDR1 and CDR2 are LGHNA and YSLEER. CDR3 bases: TGCGCCAGCAGCCTTCGACAGGGGGCCCCCCAAGAGACCCAGTACTTC. Encoded protein: CASSLRQGAPQETQYF.

This sequence joins TRBV18 and TRBJ1-2; no reliable D call. With 6 bases removed from V and 0 bases from J, the gap between germline ends came to 8 bases. There are 13 residues in the CDR3. Per the germline V gene, CDR1 is KGHSH and CDR2 is LQKENI. CDR3 residues: CASSPGSNYGYTF. The CDR3, as DNA: TGTGCCAGCTCGCCGGGGTCTAACTATGGCTACACCTTC.

The CDR3 sequence is CASSFQRGPLTEAFF. The CDR3, as DNA: TGTGCCAGCAGCTTTCAGCGGGGGCCGTTGACTGAAGCTTTCTTT. The V gene is TRBV7-2, the J gene TRBJ1-1, with D possibly being TRBD1 (6 bases). Germline CDR1 reads SGHTA; CDR2 reads FQGNSA. This CDR3 has 15 residues. V was shortened by 3 bases and J by 5 bases, with 16 bases between the two germline ends. Complete variable domain (other parts from reference TRBV7-2 and TRBJ1-1): GAGVSQSPSNKVTEKGKDVELRCDPISGHTALYWYRQSLGQGLEFLIYFQGNSAPDKSGLPSDRFSAERTGGSVSTLTIQRTQQEDSAVYLCASSFQRGPLTEAFFGQGTRLTVV.

V is TRBV2 and J is TRBJ1-3; D may be TRBD1 (6 bases). The V end lost 8 bases, the J end lost 1 base, and 15 bases lay between the germline ends. The CDR3 contains 15 residues. Germline CDR1 is SNHLY and CDR2 is FYNNEI. The CDR3 reads CASAADSYSGNTIYF. The CDR3 DNA reads TGTGCCAGCGCCGCGGACAGCTATTCTGGAAACACCATATATTTT.

The chain links TRBV11-3 to TRBJ2-5; D is ambiguous. The V gene lost 4 bases and the J gene lost 3 bases, with 9 bases spanning the gap. CDR3 length: 13 residues. The germline gives CDR1 SGHNT, CDR2 YENEEA. The CDR3 bases are TGTGCCAGCAGCTCCTACCTGAAAGAGACCCAGTACTTC. Encoded protein: CASSSYLKETQYF.

The chain links TRBV6-1 to TRBJ1-1; the D is unclear. The germline V gene has CDR1 MNHNS and CDR2 SASEGT. V shed 6 bases and J shed 3 bases, with 17 bases lying between them. The length of the CDR3 is 15 residues. DNA of the CDR3: TGTGCCAGCAGGGTTCCCCCCTATCCATACACTGAAGCTTTCTTT. Translated, it gives CASRVPPYPYTEAFF.

The chain has TRBV27 and TRBJ2-7; TRBD2 agrees at 11 bases. Looked up from germline, CDR1 is MNHEY and CDR2 is SMNVEV (reference sequence). V was pared by 5 bases and J by 0 bases, with 3 bases of the junction left unmatched. CDR3 length equals 15 residues. CDR3 in amino acids: CASSPTSGASYEQYF. CDR3 sequence (DNA): TGTGCCAGCAGTCCGACTAGCGGGGCCTCCTACGAGCAGTACTTC.

The chain uses TRBV5-4 and TRBJ2-5; no definite D call. Looked up from germline, CDR1 is SGHNT and CDR2 is YYREEE (reference sequence). Trimming left V 2 bases short and J 3 bases short, with 5 bases between. The CDR3 is 12 amino acids. The CDR3 sequence: CASSLTKETQYF. The CDR3 coding sequence is TGTGCCAGCAGCTTAACAAAAGAGACCCAGTACTTC.

The chain couples TRBV27 to TRBJ2-7; D is ambiguous. The CDR3 contains 12 residues. Per germline, CDR1 MNHEY and CDR2 SMNVEV (reference sequence). V lost 8 bases, J lost 4 bases, and 12 bases lay in between. The CDR3 DNA follows: TGTGCCAGCTATAATTTATTTTACGAGCAGTACTTC. Translation gives CASYNLFYEQYF.

The CDR3 DNA reads TGTGCCAGCAGCTCACAGGGAGTCCAAAGCTACGAGCAGTACTTC. As protein: CASSSQGVQSYEQYF. The chain employs TRBV5-4 and TRBJ2-7, with D maybe TRBD1 (6 bases). Per germline, CDR1 SGHNT and CDR2 YYREEE (reference sequence). V dropped 3 bases and J dropped 3 bases, with 16 bases sitting between them. The CDR3 sequence is 15 residues long.

V and J are TRBV27 and TRBJ2-3; TRBD2 matches 11 bases. CDR3 length equals 14 residues. CDR1 MNHEY and CDR2 SMNVEV come from the germline V gene (reference sequence). The V segment lost 6 bases and the J segment 1 base; nucleotides outside the gene matches: 0. For the CDR3, the DNA is TGTGCCAGCAGGACTAGCGGGGGCACAGATACGCAGTATTTT. Translating it yields CASRTSGGTDTQYF.

The genes are TRBV5-6 and TRBJ2-3; 12 nucleotides line up with TRBD2. Germline V gene lookup returns CDR1 SGHDT and CDR2 YYEEEE. J lost 1 base, V lost 4 bases, and 1 base had no gene match. The CDR3 length is 15 residues. The CDR3 DNA sequence: TGTGCCAGCAGCCGACTAGCGGGAGGCACAGATACGCAGTATTTT. It is translated as CASSRLAGGTDTQYF.

The sample holds a few counts of this clone. V is TRBV5-1 and J is TRBJ1-2; maybe TRBD1 (6 bases). The V gene's germline CDR1 is SGHRS and CDR2 YFSETQ. Trimming shortened V by 4 bases and J by 6 bases, and 19 bases separated the two germline ends. The CDR3 length is 15 residues. CDR3 residues: CASSLTQGLMDGYTF. The CDR3 DNA reads as TGCGCCAGCAGCCTGACACAGGGTTTAATGGATGGCTACACCTTC.

This clone came up once. This chain joins TRBV30 and TRBJ2-5; possible D gene TRBD1, 6 bases. Germline CDR1 reads GTSNPN; CDR2 reads SVGIG (reference sequence). The CDR3 is 14 amino acids. Trimming removed 3 bases at V and 5 bases at J, with 16 bases between. CDR3 sequence: CAWRSNRARETQYF. DNA for the CDR3: TGTGCCTGGAGATCAAACAGGGCGAGGGAGACCCAGTACTTC.

V and J are TRBV30 and TRBJ2-1; 10 bases match TRBD1. From germline, CDR1 is GTSNPN and CDR2 SVGIG (reference sequence). This CDR3 spans 14 amino acids. CDR3 sequence reads: CAEDRGASYNEQFF. The DNA for the CDR3 is TGTGCTGAGGACAGGGGGGCATCCTACAATGAGCAGTTCTTC.

This chain connects TRBV30 to TRBJ1-1; D uncertain. V was pared by 5 bases and J by 0 bases, with 16 bases between. Germline V gives CDR1 GTSNPN, CDR2 SVGIG (reference sequence). This CDR3 is 15 amino acids long. This CDR3 is CAWQDSSFMNTEAFF. The CDR3 DNA reads TGTGCCTGGCAGGACTCGTCATTCATGAACACTGAAGCTTTCTTT.

About this clone: The junction differs from germline at one of its ends, possibly a read error. CDR3: CASSLLPGYNEKLVF. DNA of the CDR3: TGCGCCAGCAGCTTGCTGCCAGGCTATAATGAAAAACTGGTTTTT. This chain links TRBV5-1 with TRBJ1-4, with D hard to call. Germline loops: CDR1 SGHRS, CDR2 YFSETQ. The CDR3 is 15 amino acids. Drawing the rest from reference TRBV5-1 and TRBJ1-4, the complete variable domain is KAGVTQTPRYLIKTRGQQVTLSCSPISGHRSVSWYQQTPGQGLQFLFEYFSETQRNKGNFPGRFSGRQFSNSRSEMNVSTLELGDSALYLCASSLLPGYNEKLVFGSGTQLSVL.

This chain links TRBV9 with TRBJ1-2; 9 bases align to TRBD1. The CDR3 is 18 amino acids. Germline loops: CDR1 SGDLS, CDR2 YYNGEE. J lost 0 bases, V lost 0 bases, and 9 bases had no gene match. CDR3 protein: CASSVGPTGGGTNYGYTF. The CDR3 region has the DNA TGTGCCAGCAGCGTAGGCCCCACAGGGGGCGGCACTAACTATGGCTACACCTTC.

This chain links TRBV5-4 with TRBJ1-1, with D unresolved. The CDR3 runs 15 residues. Germline assignment: CDR1 SGHNT and CDR2 YYREEE (reference sequence). V dropped 3 bases and J dropped 1 base, with 13 bases sitting between them. As DNA, the CDR3 is TGTGCCAGCAGCTGGGAGGGCAGTAAGAACACTGAAGCTTTCTTT. Encoded protein: CASSWEGSKNTEAFF.